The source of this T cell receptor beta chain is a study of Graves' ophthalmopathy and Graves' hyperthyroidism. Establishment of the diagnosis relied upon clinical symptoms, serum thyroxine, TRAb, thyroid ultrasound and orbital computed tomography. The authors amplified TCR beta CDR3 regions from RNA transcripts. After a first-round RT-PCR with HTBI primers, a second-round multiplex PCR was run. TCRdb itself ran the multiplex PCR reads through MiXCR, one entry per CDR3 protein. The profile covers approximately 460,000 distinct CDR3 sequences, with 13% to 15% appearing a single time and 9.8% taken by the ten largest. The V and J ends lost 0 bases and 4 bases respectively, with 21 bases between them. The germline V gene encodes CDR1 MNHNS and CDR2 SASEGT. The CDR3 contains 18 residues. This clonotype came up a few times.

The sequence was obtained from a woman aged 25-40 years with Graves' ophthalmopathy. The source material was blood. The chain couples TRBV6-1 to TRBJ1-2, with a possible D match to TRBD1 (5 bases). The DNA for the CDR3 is TGTGCCAGCAGTGAAGCGCCGTATAGTAAGGGGATACTCTATGGCTACACCTTC. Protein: CASSEAPYSKGILYGYTF.